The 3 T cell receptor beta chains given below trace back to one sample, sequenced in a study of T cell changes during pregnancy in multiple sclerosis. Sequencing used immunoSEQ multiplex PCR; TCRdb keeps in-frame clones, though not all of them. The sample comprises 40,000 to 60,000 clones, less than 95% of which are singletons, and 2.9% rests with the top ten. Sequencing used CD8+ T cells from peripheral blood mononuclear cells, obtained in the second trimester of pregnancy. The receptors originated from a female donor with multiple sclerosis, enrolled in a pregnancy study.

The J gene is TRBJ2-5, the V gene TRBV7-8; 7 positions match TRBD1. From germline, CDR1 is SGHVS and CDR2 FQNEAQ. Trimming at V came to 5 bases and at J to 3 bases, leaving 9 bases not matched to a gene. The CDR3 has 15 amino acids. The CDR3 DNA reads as TGTGCCAGCAGCCTAAGGGGGACAGCTAAAGAGACCCAGTACTTC. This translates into CASSLRGTAKETQYF.

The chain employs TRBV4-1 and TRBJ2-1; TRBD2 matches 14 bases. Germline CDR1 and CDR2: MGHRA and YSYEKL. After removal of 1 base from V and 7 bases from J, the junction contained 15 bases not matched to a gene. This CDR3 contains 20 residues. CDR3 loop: CASSQVTGLAGDKTWNEQFF. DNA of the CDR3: TGCGCCAGCAGCCAAGTGACGGGACTAGCGGGGGATAAAACCTGGAATGAGCAGTTCTTC.

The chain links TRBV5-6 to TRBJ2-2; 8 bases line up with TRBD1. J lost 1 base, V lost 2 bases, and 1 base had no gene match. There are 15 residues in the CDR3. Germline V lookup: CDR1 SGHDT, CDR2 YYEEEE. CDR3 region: CASSFGTGNTGELFF. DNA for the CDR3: TGTGCCAGCAGCTTCGGGACAGGGAACACCGGGGAGCTGTTTTTT.